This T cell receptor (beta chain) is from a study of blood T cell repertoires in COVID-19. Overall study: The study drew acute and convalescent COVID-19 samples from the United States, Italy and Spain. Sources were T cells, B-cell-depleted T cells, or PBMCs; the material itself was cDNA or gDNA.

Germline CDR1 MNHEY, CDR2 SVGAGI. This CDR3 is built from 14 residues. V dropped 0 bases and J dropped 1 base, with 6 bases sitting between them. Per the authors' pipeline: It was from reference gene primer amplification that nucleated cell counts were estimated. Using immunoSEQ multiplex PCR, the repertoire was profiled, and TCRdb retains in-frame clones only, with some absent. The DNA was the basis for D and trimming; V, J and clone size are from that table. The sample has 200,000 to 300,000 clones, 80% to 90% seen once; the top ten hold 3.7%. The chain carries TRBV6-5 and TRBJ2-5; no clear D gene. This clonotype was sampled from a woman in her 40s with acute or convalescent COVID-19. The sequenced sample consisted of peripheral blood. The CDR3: CASSYSNSQETQYF. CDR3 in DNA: TGTGCCAGCAGTTACTCGAACAGCCAAGAGACCCAGTACTTC.